The text below deals with one T cell receptor beta chain. The target of this receptor is not known. Within one base of it there is no much larger clone, and no base qualities were kept. Using the deep immunoSEQ assay, multiplex PCR amplified TCR CDR3 regions from genomic DNA. Genomic DNA extracted from each cell subset was distributed evenly over all wells of several immunoSEQ 96-well plates, and each plate served as one replicate. For sorted subsets, approximately 200 ng of genomic DNA, equivalent to roughly 33,000 T cell genomes, went into each replicate PCR. The purified libraries were quantified using a Qubit 3.0 fluorometer, sized with a Bioanalyzer 2100, and then quantified again using the KAPA Library Quantification kit. A separate single-read 150-cycle Illumina NextSeq 550 flow cell was used to sequence each immunoSEQ 96-well plate. Per the authors' processing: Because the immunoSEQ output held only junctional sequences and lacked quality scores, the filtering could not match the filtering applied to full-length reads. To assign V/J genes and CDR3, sequences were annotated using PyIR, a Python wrapper for IgBLAST v1.9, with IMGT germline references. Any read was removed if the V/J assignment was weak (E-value above 1e-6), the CDR3 was missing, or the read contained stop codons, out-of-frame junctions, or ambiguous translated residues. A V3J clonotype was defined by an identical inferred V gene, J gene, and CDR3 amino acid sequence. Percentage overlap between repertoires was computed as shared unique clonotypes divided by the size of the smaller repertoire. Repertoire richness was assessed with RTK rarefaction, the Chao1 estimator, and Recon v2.1 estimates of unobserved clonotypes. For all TCRbeta clonotypes obtained by the gDNA method from four donors, generation probabilities were computed with OLGA. Not all clones reach the TCRdb copy of this immuneACCESS table, which keeps in-frame sequences only. Checked studies attribute under half of the gap to unresolved V genes and leave the rest unexplained. Clone size and the V and J calls come from that table; the DNA yielded D and trimming. For this sample the table gives approximately 2,000,000 clones, of which approximately 92% were detected only once. The top ten clonotypes cover roughly 1.7% of the sample.

For the CD8 naive samples, CD45RO-negative cells were positively selected for CCR7, yielding a CD45RA+CCR7+ population from which TemRA cells were excluded. The donors were healthy, HIV-negative adults with no recently reported acute infections or vaccinations. Every donor was a Caucasian adult residing in Nashville, Tennessee, USA. Blood was obtained by leukapheresis, after which PBMCs were separated by Ficoll-Histopaque density gradient centrifugation and cryopreserved in liquid nitrogen vapor phase. Analytical flow cytometry was used to check the purity and quantity of each magnetically sorted T cell population. From each sorted fraction, genomic DNA was isolated and quantified by UV absorbance on a Nanodrop 2000c. The record originates from a study of shared clonotypes between healthy human individuals (dated by TCRdb to about 2020). Regarding the research as a whole: A few men and a couple of women, aged 18 to 49 years, made up the cohort. To estimate repertoire size and how much clonotypes are shared between individuals, the study performed deep sequencing of blood TCR repertoires from a handful of healthy adults. Different laboratories and diverse techniques were used to prepare libraries and sequence TCR repertoires, to increase sequencing depth and limit assay-specific biases. Per donor, leukapheresis produced somewhere between about 0.94 and 9.5 billion PBMCs. For each donor, three plates each were used for CD4 naive and CD4 memory, two plates were used for CD8 naive, and one plate was used for CD8 memory.

From the germline V gene (reference sequence), CDR1 is GTSNPN and CDR2 is SVGIG. Cut back by 3 bases and 11 bases, the V and J ends lie 16 bases apart. CDR3 length: 12 amino acids, cysteine to phenylalanine. The CDR3 DNA has 36 bases and is translated from base 1. Beyond this particular receptor, the publication reports: Incomplete sequencing was indicated by rarefaction of sorted-subset datasets, despite the large sequencing depth. Naive subsets generally had larger estimated clonotype richness than memory subsets did. Clonotypes shared by all four sorted-subset donors showed higher generation probabilities than non-shared clonotypes. Approximately 5% of naive CD4, roughly 3.5% of naive CD8, around 2.3% of memory CD4, and 0.4% of memory CD8 clonotypes were shared across a few donors. Because the study included only a small number of donors, the genetic and exposure-history diversity represented was limited. Sampling was limited to blood, and TCR repertoires in tissue likely differ from TCR repertoires in blood. Based on pairwise subsampling, the degree of clonotype sharing among donors was expected to be affected by sequencing depth.

Sequenced material: naive CD8+ T cells from PBMCs. In the paper's terms, the cell subset or site label means: CD45RA+CCR7+. The source of this sequence is a man between 18 and 29 years old in good health. Some clones in this sample may be carry-over from other donors' samples. This chain joins TRBV30 to TRBJ1-1, and possibly TRBD1, on 5 matching bases. The CDR3 region reads CAWSPIQGTAFF. In nucleotides, the sequence is TGTGCCTGGAGCCCAATCCAGGGTACCGCTTTCTTT.